This entry features one T cell receptor beta chain sequence. The clone's antigen remains unknown. No base-level quality is on record; no much larger clone is a single base apart. Using the immunoSEQ multiplex PCR assay, the TCRB and TCRAD loci were amplified from a standardized quantity of quality-controlled genomic DNA. The amplicons spanned the V(D)J region and were long enough to cover the CDR3 and allow V and J genes to be identified. Through the commercial immunoSEQ service, the amplicons were sequenced on an Illumina platform. From the authors' description of their analysis: Primer bias and sequencing errors were corrected as previously described, and TCRAD and TCRB definitions were based on the IMGT database. Repertoires were analysed with immunoSEQ Analyzer 3.0 and VDJTools, covering basic statistics, V/J segment usage, diversity estimates, rarefaction and pairwise overlap. Chao1, ChaoE, Efron-Thisted, Shannon and inverse Simpson indices were used to estimate diversity, which was also estimated on datasets down-sampled to the smallest sample. Repertoire overlap was determined by strict matching of CDR3 nucleotide sequence, V gene and J gene, and Jaccard-based multidimensional scaling clustering was applied. Held by TCRdb, this immuneACCESS table contains in-frame sequences only and omits some clones. Under half of the omission traces to an unresolved V gene where checked; the cause of the rest is unknown. That table supplies the V and J calls and clone size; D and trimming were determined from the DNA. The sample contains some 120,000 clones, more than 90% of them found a single time. The top ten hold around 0.025% of the sample.

These data belong to a study of human thymus T cells (dated by TCRdb to about 2020). Notes on the research overall: The study described the TCR alpha and beta repertoires in under 10 infant thymus samples and a few matching peripheral blood samples. Donor ages ranging from about 6 to 244 days were recorded, and 5 or 6 male and a couple of female infants were included in the cohort. Points the paper makes about the study in general: Thymus samples yielded on average about 810,000 unique TCRB clonotypes, compared with 80,000 to 85,000 from blood samples. The related research found that thymic TCR repertoires overlapped highly between unrelated individuals. Both the thymic and the peripheral blood repertoires appeared to show biased V and J gene segment usage.

The germline V gene (reference sequence) supplies CDR1 SGHKS and CDR2 YYEKEE. Reading from cysteine to phenylalanine, the CDR3 counts 12 amino acids. Of all the DNA, just the CDR3 is kept, 36 bases in frame from base 1. Trimming accounts for 2 bases at V and 12 bases at J, while the number of junction bases matched to no gene is 3. The thymus tissue came from surgical resects taken out during corrective cardiac surgery. Immunologically healthy infants undergoing open corrective cardiac surgery for congenital heart defects in Finland were used as donors. Thymocytes were mechanically released from the tissue and were stored as pellets of roughly 10-32 million cells at -70 degrees C. A QIAsymphony instrument was used to extract genomic DNA from the frozen cell pellets.

The sample consisted of thymus tissue. The receptor comes from a boy under three years old with a congenital heart defect but otherwise immunologically healthy. The rearrangement combines TRBV5-5 with TRBJ2-1, with 9 bases in between that match TRBD1. The CDR3 sequence is CASSFPGQGQFF. The nucleotides read TGTGCCAGCAGCTTTCCGGGACAGGGGCAGTTCTTC. Where the CDR3 stops, the reference TRBV5-5 and TRBJ2-1 genes take over; the full variable domain is DAGVTQSPTHLIKTRGQQVTLRCSPISGHKSVSWYQQVLGQGPQFIFQYYEKEERGRGNFPDRFSARQFPNYSSELNVNALLLGDSALYLCASSFPGQGQFFGPGTRLTVL.